This TCR beta chain was retrieved from a study of prognosis after radiotherapy for stage I lung cancer. At both of two time points, around 6.2 milliliters of peripheral blood were drawn. V was trimmed by 6 bases and J by 2 bases, leaving 11 bases between them. The V gene's germline CDR1 is MNHEY and CDR2 SVGEGT. This CDR3 has 15 amino acids. By its share, this clonotype is medium-sized (0.01 to 0.1%). Amplification of the TCR beta CDR3 (from genomic DNA) was done by two-round multiplex PCR. Round-one PCR had primers specific to each TRBV and TRBJ gene. TCRdb recomputed calls from the multiplex PCR reads with MiXCR, one row per CDR3 protein. Here the sample spans roughly 25,000 distinct CDR3 sequences, about 37% being singletons.

This receptor was taken from a donor of 50 years or more with non-small cell lung cancer. This chain uses TRBV6-2 or TRBV6-3 with TRBJ2-6, with D hard to call. The sequenced sample was PBMCs, obtained before or after stereotactic body radiation therapy (not recorded which). The CDR3 region is CASSSEATGANVLTF. CDR3 DNA: TGTGCCAGCAGCTCCGAGGCTACTGGGGCCAACGTCCTGACTTTC.